This T cell receptor beta chain came from a study of HIV-infected patients and healthy controls. Trimming removed 3 bases from V and 5 bases from J, with 8 bases in between. Germline assignment: CDR1 MRHNA and CDR2 SNTAGT. The CDR3 is made up of 13 amino acids. Whole blood was used without fractionation, so all unsorted peripheral T cells were included. This clonotype is medium-sized (0.01 to 0.1%) by share. cDNA was made from 400 to 500 ng RNA using alpha and beta constant primers. Separate chain-specific third strand synthesis with multiplexing indices produced the alpha and beta libraries. TCRdb used MiXCR to reprocess the 5' RACE reads, holding one entry per CDR3 protein. This sample carries tens of thousands of distinct CDR3 sequences, approximately 7.7% of them seen once, and the ten largest clones take 3.5% to 4.5%.

The specimen was blood. The gene calls are TRBV6-4 and TRBJ1-5, with D maybe TRBD1 (6 bases). The sequence was collected from an adult in good health. The CDR3 loop reads CASSEQGDQPQHF. CDR3 DNA sequence: TGTGCCAGCAGTGAACAGGGTGATCAGCCCCAGCATTTT.